This is a list of T cell receptor beta chains from one sample in a study of blood T cells in healthy people across ages. TCRdb re-derived calls from the 5' RACE reads in MiXCR, one entry per CDR3 protein. Here the sample spans about 1,400,000 distinct CDR3 sequences, 45% to 70% being singletons. Sequencing used blood. The receptors were gathered from a man aged 18-30 years in good health. Each CDR3 is given with its conserved first and last residue.

TRBJ2-5 | TRBV12-3/TRBV12-4 | CASSSDLRETQYF
TRBJ1-1 | TRBV20-1 | CSARWGRSDTEAFF
TRBJ1-5 | TRBV5-5 | CASSPYDRTYWLQHF
TRBJ2-3 | TRBV2 | CASSVDTQYF
TRBJ2-7 | TRBV4-1 | CASSNRAISYEQYF
TRBJ2-1 | TRBV9 | CASSGYSVYEQFF
TRBJ2-7 | TRBV28 | CASAPTPRRYEQYF
TRBJ2-5 | TRBV3-1 | CASSRRGQGVETQYF
TRBJ2-7 | TRBV7-9 | CASSLVAGGFHEQYF
TRBJ2-7 | TRBV7-9 | CASSLLERSYEQYF
NA | TRBV6-6 | CASSPPSGRGSYEQYF
TRBJ1-6 | TRBV10-2 | CASRPWGREPANSPLHF
TRBJ1-2 | TRBV20-1 | CSGQSNYGYTF
TRBJ2-5 | TRBV6-5 | CASNDGLGAQETQYF
TRBJ2-7 | TRBV25-1 | CASSVDSTYEQYF
TRBJ2-7 | TRBV4-1 | CASTPGPSYEQYF
TRBJ2-7 | TRBV9 | CASSIRDTPYEQYF
TRBJ1-1 | TRBV10-3 | CAISEPTGKAFF
TRBJ1-2 | TRBV14 | CASSQVEQGYGYTF
TRBJ2-5 | TRBV4-1 | CASSPYRGQETLYF
TRBJ1-2 | TRBV28 | CASNPALNYGYTF
TRBJ1-5 | TRBV7-2 | CASSLAGVGARNQPQHF
TRBJ1-1 | TRBV29-1 | CSVPGQGARWAFF
TRBJ2-5 | TRBV20-1 | CSALRQAGGETQYF
NA | TRBV4-2 | CASSQEPSGNEQYF
TRBJ2-3 | TRBV2 | CASSITGGNTDTQYF
TRBJ2-3 | TRBV5-1 | CASSLASPLAASTDTQYF
TRBJ1-2 | TRBV29-1 | CSSWDAEGYGYTF
TRBJ2-7 | TRBV5-1 | CASSQTGYNEQYF
TRBJ2-3 | TRBV29-1 | CSVVRGQQYTDTQYF
NA | TRBV20-1 | CSARSGQLYEQYF
TRBJ1-3 | TRBV20-1 | CSASQAAAHSGNTIYF
TRBJ2-1 | TRBV29-1 | CSVLTSGGGNEQFF
TRBJ1-2 | TRBV4-1 | CASSQVQGGGYTF
TRBJ1-1 | TRBV10-3 | CAISEGQGGTEAFF
TRBJ2-1 | TRBV7-2 | CASFVMAAGGNEQFF
TRBJ2-1 | TRBV15 | CATSRGGGVHNEQFF
TRBJ2-5 | TRBV9 | CASSESGNSQETQYF
TRBJ2-1 | TRBV29-1 | CSVGDRDYNEQFF
TRBJ2-5 | TRBV4-1 | CASSHVSGSYEQYF
TRBJ2-2 | TRBV20-1 | CSARDPFRRNTGELFF
NA | TRBV2 | CAGIRDTREQYF
TRBJ2-1 | TRBV27 | CASSLKSHHHNEQFF
TRBJ1-5 | TRBV21-1 | CASSKVETDNQPQHF
TRBJ2-1 | TRBV5-1 | CASSLEGDPTINEQFF
TRBJ2-5 | TRBV29-1 | CSMDRVFETQYF
TRBJ2-1 | TRBV4-3 | CASSLDSRLVDEQFF
TRBJ2-5 | TRBV9 | CASSVGTNELRETQYF
TRBJ2-3 | TRBV25-1 | CASSGPGPGDTQYF
TRBJ2-3 | TRBV24-1 | CATSDDEGGQADTQYF
TRBJ2-1 | TRBV7-2 | CASSLAPGLVSYNEQFF
TRBJ2-1 | TRBV29-1 | CSVGGGSYNEQFF
TRBJ2-7 | TRBV29-1 | CSVEAKPYEQYF
TRBJ1-1 | TRBV4-1 | CASSPRQGARDTEAFF
TRBJ2-2 | TRBV3-1 | CASSPRRGPGELFF
TRBJ2-7 | TRBV27 | CASRTGYSEQYF
NA | TRBV6-2/TRBV6-3 | CASSYRFEQYF
TRBJ2-6 | TRBV11-2 | CASRPVGTDRGRLSGANVLTF